Shown below are 25 T cell receptor beta chains from a single sample sequenced in a study of beta chain features in type 1 diabetes. The study reverse transcribed the entire isolated RNA, so it sequenced expressed TCRB transcripts. Assay used: immunoSEQ multiplex PCR; TCRdb lists only in-frame clones, some missing. Among around 340,000 clones, roughly 21% were seen once, and the ten largest hold about 0.044%. Sequencing used naive CD4+ T cells from blood. All receptors come from a woman aged 18-29 years in good health.

The sample holds a few counts of this clone. An end of the junction does not agree with germline; a read error may underlie this. The rearrangement uses TRBV9 and TRBJ1-6, with D unclear. The CDR3 sequence is 9 residues long. Germline CDR1 SGDLS, CDR2 YYNGEE. The CDR3 here is CASKDSLNF. The DNA of the CDR3 is TGTGCCAGCAAGGACTCCCTAAACTTT.

The chain employs TRBV5-1 and TRBJ2-1; 7 bases are shared with TRBD2. Germline CDR1 is SGHRS and CDR2 is YFSETQ. V was clipped by 3 bases and J by 5 bases; unmatched bases: 5. The CDR3 extends over 14 amino acids. The CDR3 DNA is TGCGCCAGCAGCTACTCCGGGACTAACAATGAGCAGTTCTTC. It yields the protein CASSYSGTNNEQFF.

The chain couples TRBV11-2 to TRBJ2-5; D not certain. The CDR3 covers 14 residues. Trimming pared 2 bases from V and 3 bases from J, leaving 10 bases between. In germline, CDR1 is SGHAT, CDR2 FQNNGV. The CDR3, as DNA: TGTGCCAGCAGCTTACGGTCGGGTGAAGAGACCCAGTACTTC. This sequence encodes CASSLRSGEETQYF.

The J gene is TRBJ1-1, the V gene TRBV7-8; a weak D match, TRBD1 (6 bases). Trimming removed 2 bases from V and 0 bases from J, with 10 bases in between. The CDR3 totals 15 residues. The germline V gene has CDR1 SGHVS and CDR2 FQNEAQ. The CDR3 spells CASSLIGQMNTEAFF. CDR3 DNA sequence: TGTGCCAGCAGCTTAATAGGACAGATGAACACTGAAGCTTTCTTT.

This rearrangement joins TRBV5-1 to TRBJ1-2; TRBD1 is a possible D gene (5 bases). Trimming cost V 4 bases and J 6 bases, with 13 bases left between them. This CDR3 contains 13 residues. The V gene's germline CDR1 is SGHRS and CDR2 YFSETQ. The CDR3 DNA reads as TGCGCCAGCAGCCCTCCGGGCAGGGATGGCTACACCTTC. It specifies CASSPPGRDGYTF.

This clone was picked up a small number of times. The chain has TRBV2 and TRBJ1-1; TRBD1 agrees at 7 bases. CDR3 length equals 14 residues. Germline CDR1 reads SNHLY; CDR2 reads FYNNEI. Trimming took 4 bases from V and 6 from J; bases not matched to a gene: 8. CDR3 sequence: CASSGQGAASEAFF. The CDR3 DNA is TGTGCCAGCAGTGGACAGGGCGCGGCTTCTGAAGCTTTCTTT.

The gene calls are TRBV30 and TRBJ2-7, with D tentatively TRBD1 (5 bases). With 4 bases removed from V and 3 bases from J, the gap between germline ends came to 7 bases. The CDR3 loop spans 11 amino acids. Per germline, CDR1 GTSNPN and CDR2 SVGIG (reference sequence). The CDR3 nucleotides read TGTGCCTGGACAGGGTACTACGAGCAGTACTTC. It codes for CAWTGYYEQYF.

The J gene is TRBJ2-7, the V gene TRBV30, with D perhaps matching TRBD2 (5 bases). The CDR3 is made up of 11 amino acids. The V end was cut by 5 bases, the J end by 5 bases, with 10 bases between. Germline values: CDR1 GTSNPN, CDR2 SVGIG (reference sequence). The DNA of the CDR3 is TGTGCCTGGTCCACCGGGAACGAGCAGTACTTC. Residues: CAWSTGNEQYF.

The chain combines TRBV4-1 with TRBJ1-2; 8 bases map to TRBD1. The germline CDR1 and CDR2 sequences are MGHRA and YSYEKL. The length of the CDR3 is 15 residues. J was trimmed by 3 bases and V by 5 bases; bases with no gene match: 8. The CDR3 here is CASSAADRGDYGYTF. The DNA of the CDR3 is TGCGCCAGCAGCGCCGCCGACAGGGGAGACTATGGCTACACCTTC.

In its sample, this clone was seen a few times. The chain joins TRBV11-2 to TRBJ2-5, with 14 nucleotides matching TRBD2. The germline gives CDR1 SGHAT, CDR2 FQNNGV. Trimming at V came to 5 bases and at J to 0 bases, leaving 8 bases not matched to a gene. The CDR3 sequence is 18 residues long. The CDR3 nucleotides are TGTGCCAGCAGCGCCGGGACTAGCGGGGGCCTGTACCAAGAGACCCAGTACTTC. It is translated as CASSAGTSGGLYQETQYF. Full variable domain (outside the CDR3, taken from reference TRBV11-2 and TRBJ2-5): EAGVAQSPRYKIIEKRQSVAFWCNPISGHATLYWYQQILGQGPKLLIQFQNNGVVDDSQLPKDRFSAERLKGVDSTLKIQPAKLEDSAVYLCASSAGTSGGLYQETQYFGPGTRLLVL.

The J gene is TRBJ1-1, the V gene TRBV14, with D hard to call. The CDR3 is 13 residues long. The germline V gene encodes CDR1 SGHDN and CDR2 FVKESK. With 4 bases removed from V and 0 bases from J, the gap between germline ends came to 6 bases. The CDR3 region is CASSRGLNTEAFF. CDR3 nucleotides: TGTGCCAGCAGCCGAGGCCTGAACACTGAAGCTTTCTTT.

The chain uses TRBV6-5 and TRBJ2-7; possible D gene TRBD1, 6 bases. Germline CDR1 and CDR2: MNHEY and SVGAGI. This CDR3 has 12 residues. V lost 6 bases and J lost 4, with 10 bases in between. The CDR3, as DNA: TGTGCCAGCAGCAAGCAGGGGTACGAGCAGTACTTC. This translates into CASSKQGYEQYF.

The chain is built from TRBV2 and TRBJ2-6; no reliable D call. Between the trimmed V and J ends, which lost 4 bases and 0 bases, there was a span of 10 bases. The CDR3 runs 16 residues. Germline values: CDR1 SNHLY, CDR2 FYNNEI. The CDR3 loop reads CASSGQAISGANVLTF. The CDR3 DNA reads as TGTGCCAGCAGTGGCCAGGCGATCTCTGGGGCCAACGTCCTGACTTTC.

This sequence joins TRBV7-2 and TRBJ1-6; D remains ambiguous. CDR3 length: 14 amino acids. Germline assignment: CDR1 SGHTA and CDR2 FQGNSA. V gave up 3 bases and J gave up 6 bases, with 9 bases separating them. The CDR3 coding sequence is TGTGCCAGCAGCTTCGCGGGTAGTAATTCACCCCTCCACTTT. Translating gives CASSFAGSNSPLHF.

There are a few counts of this clone. The chain couples TRBV6-5 to TRBJ1-6; 12 nucleotides agree with TRBD1. The CDR3 totals 15 residues. Trimming took 4 bases from V and 10 from J; bases not matched to a gene: 5. Germline CDR1 MNHEY, CDR2 SVGAGI. CDR3 amino acids: CASSFGGQGASPLHF. As DNA, the CDR3 is TGTGCCAGCAGTTTCGGGGGACAGGGGGCCTCACCCCTCCACTTT.

This clone was recorded a few times. The chain combines TRBV7-2 with TRBJ2-5, with D perhaps TRBD1 (5 bases). The V end was cut by 0 bases, the J end by 3 bases, with 8 bases between. This CDR3 region has 14 residues. Germline V gives CDR1 SGHTA, CDR2 FQGNSA. This chain's CDR3 is CASSLAIGEETQYF. As DNA, the CDR3 is TGTGCCAGCAGCTTAGCTATAGGGGAAGAGACCCAGTACTTC. The complete variable domain, with remaining parts taken from reference TRBV7-2 and TRBJ2-5, reads GAGVSQSPSNKVTEKGKDVELRCDPISGHTALYWYRQSLGQGLEFLIYFQGNSAPDKSGLPSDRFSAERTGGSVSTLTIQRTQQEDSAVYLCASSLAIGEETQYFGPGTRLLVL.

The J gene is TRBJ2-1, the V gene TRBV5-1; 7 bases agree with TRBD2. The germline gives CDR1 SGHRS, CDR2 YFSETQ. With 3 bases clipped from V and 6 bases from J, the junction kept 3 bases outside the gene matches. This CDR3 comprises 13 residues. The CDR3 sequence is CASSSTSVNEQFF. CDR3 coding DNA: TGCGCCAGCAGCTCCACTAGCGTCAATGAGCAGTTCTTC.

This clone was found a few times. The chain couples TRBV4-2 to TRBJ2-3; 8 nucleotides match TRBD2. This CDR3 region has 18 residues. Germline lookup yields CDR1 LGHNA and CDR2 YNFKEQ. V was clipped by 1 base and J by 3 bases; unmatched bases: 12. For the CDR3, the DNA is TGTGCCAGCAGCCAAGGGAGCTTCGGGGGGGTCGGTACAGATACGCAGTATTTT. Protein: CASSQGSFGGVGTDTQYF.

This clone appeared a few times. The V call is TRBV7-9, the J call TRBJ2-1; TRBD2 aligns across 10 bases. Germline loops: CDR1 SEHNR, CDR2 FQNEAQ (reference sequence). V shed 2 bases, J shed 5 bases, and the junction held 12 bases outside the gene matches. This CDR3 spans 18 amino acids. The CDR3 DNA follows: TGTGCCAGCAGCTTAAGACTACGGGGAAGCGGGAGGGACAATGAGCAGTTCTTC. Encoded protein: CASSLRLRGSGRDNEQFF.

This clone appeared a few times. J is TRBJ2-7 and V is TRBV5-4; 9 nucleotides align to TRBD2. V lost 4 bases, J lost 2 bases, and 7 bases stayed unmatched. Germline assignment: CDR1 SGHNT and CDR2 YYREEE (reference sequence). This CDR3 spans 15 amino acids. The CDR3 region is CASSPERGVPYEQYF. CDR3 nucleotides: TGTGCCAGCAGCCCAGAGCGGGGGGTTCCCTACGAGCAGTACTTC.

The gene calls are TRBV30 and TRBJ1-5; D is unclear. The germline CDR1 and CDR2 sequences are GTSNPN and SVGIG (reference sequence). There are 12 residues in the CDR3. Trimming left V 7 bases short and J 0 bases short, with 7 bases between. The CDR3: CALSDSNQPQHF. Written as DNA, the CDR3 is TGTGCCTTATCAGATAGCAATCAGCCCCAGCATTTT.

This clone was found a few times. V and J are TRBV29-1 and TRBJ1-2; D not certain. Per the germline V gene, CDR1 is SQVTM and CDR2 is ANQGSEA. V lost 6 bases, J lost 4 bases, and 15 bases lay in between. The CDR3 totals 13 residues. CDR3 sequence reads: CSVENSRGYGYTF. CDR3 DNA sequence: TGCAGCGTCGAAAATAGTAGAGGCTATGGCTACACCTTC.

The V call is TRBV10-3, the J call TRBJ2-7; D might be TRBD2 (6 bases). Germline V gives CDR1 ENHRY, CDR2 SYGVKD. CDR3 size: 15 residues. With 1 base removed from V and 0 bases from J, the gap between germline ends came to 10 bases. The CDR3 DNA follows: TGTGCCATCAGTGAGTTTGGGGGGAGCTCCTACGAGCAGTACTTC. This translates into CAISEFGGSSYEQYF.

The chain carries TRBV4-3 and TRBJ2-5; maybe TRBD1 (6 bases). From germline, CDR1 is LGHNA and CDR2 YSLEER. The CDR3 totals 15 residues. Trimming left V 0 bases short and J 4 bases short, with 12 bases between. DNA for the CDR3: TGCGCCAGCAGCCAAGATTACAGGGCAGGAGAGACCCAGTACTTC. Protein product: CASSQDYRAGETQYF.

This sequence joins TRBV28 and TRBJ1-1; D unresolved. This CDR3 has 15 amino acids. Germline loops: CDR1 MDHEN, CDR2 SYDVKM. V lost 7 bases and J 0 bases, leaving 15 bases between the germline ends. CDR3: CASTIIGRVNTEAFF. CDR3 DNA: TGTGCCAGCACCATCATTGGGCGGGTGAACACTGAAGCTTTCTTT.